This T cell receptor (beta chain) was captured in a study of T-cell memory formation after mild COVID-19. Constant-segment primers and 5'RACE yielded cDNA libraries for TCR alpha and TCR beta, each carrying sample barcodes and UMIs. In TCRdb, the 5' RACE reads were re-called with MiXCR into one record per CDR3 protein. The sample lists roughly 200,000 distinct CDR3 sequences, about 21% occurring once. Study results and limitations: A subset of responding clones appeared in pre-infection memory, suggesting cross-reactive memory joined.

This clonotype was recorded a few times. Its target is not known. Germline-derived CDR1 and CDR2 are SQVTM and ANQGSEA. The CDR3 is 15 residues long. The V end lost 2 bases, the J end lost 5 bases, and 15 bases lay between the germline ends. The chain joins TRBV29-1 to TRBJ2-2, with D uncertain. This clonotype was obtained from an adult woman who had mild COVID-19 (a few samples of this study predate the infection). Cell type and time point are not known. The sequencing input was PBMCs or a T cell subset sorted from them (not recorded which). CDR3 in amino acids: CSVESPSPPTGELFF. The CDR3 DNA sequence: TGCAGCGTTGAATCCCCTTCACCCCCAACCGGGGAGCTGTTTTTT.